The TCR beta chain under discussion was sequenced for a study of T cells after posttransplantation cyclophosphamide (dated by TCRdb to about 2016). Background for the entire study: Using TRB sequencing, the study followed how the T cell repertoire reconstituted after myeloablative bone marrow transplantation in which posttransplantation cyclophosphamide served as GVHD prophylaxis. Antigen receptor sequencing covered samples from 35 PTCy-treated patients and 16 of their related bone marrow donors. Blood from all 30 or so PTCy patients with 1-year posttransplant specimens was subjected to TRB sequencing. Up to 3 additional blood samples from 2 to 5.2 years after transplant were also TRB-sequenced in 3 patients, as was pretransplant blood from a handful of patients. Because TRA and TRB clonality were tightly correlated in several samples, subsequent TCR analyses were focused on TRB only. Public TRB sequences were queried against a database of over 3,600 sequences associated with responses to pathogens, tumor antigens, self-antigens and alloantigens. Beyond this particular receptor, the publication reports: Across the roughly 40 patients, TRB clonality was highly associated with recipient CMV seropositivity and CMV reactivation, and diversity with PTCy was similar to that in the CNI/methotrexate controls. Donor-recipient similarity was low at 1-2 months but increased during the first year, and donor CD8+ memory clones often dominated later blood repertoires. The TRB repertoires of T cells infiltrating skin or GI tract showed only limited overlap with the TRB repertoires of T cells in blood.

Peripheral blood samples were provided by related bone marrow donors on the day of marrow donation. Peripheral blood and bone marrow mononuclear cells were isolated by Ficoll-Hypaque density centrifugation and were cryopreserved. This clone was seen at least ten times. The clone's antigen remains unknown. The input lacks base qualities; no much larger clone sits a single base away. Unmatched junction bases come to 6, with V trimmed by 9 bases and J by 4 bases. There are 13 amino acids in the CDR3, from cysteine to phenylalanine inclusive. Just CDR3 DNA is preserved here, 39 bases in frame from base 1. For CDR1 and CDR2, the germline V gene lists SNHLY and FYNNEI. TRB sequencing used genomic DNA with the immunoSEQ assay at survey resolution or the hsTCRB kit. As for the original processing: The immunoSEQ software handled initial read processing, and the LymphoSeq R package was used for repertoire analyses. Clonality was computed as 1 minus normalized Shannon entropy, and a Gini coefficient was also calculated for each TRB dataset. To infer phenotypes in unsorted samples, TRB sequences from sorted subsets of the recipient or donor were mapped onto unsorted samples from the same recipient. TCRdb stores this immuneACCESS table with in-frame sequences only. Part of the clones is absent; in the studies checked, under half of the shortfall reflects unresolved V genes, and no reason is known for the rest. Clone size and V and J calls were adopted from that table, with D and trimming inferred from the DNA. This sample was tabulated with around 35,000 clones, among which there are no singletons. The ten largest account for 1% to 1.5% of the sample.

This chain is built from TRBV2 and TRBJ1-1, with 9 middle bases fitting TRBD1. The sequenced sample consisted of PBMCs. The source of this sequence is a girl aged 10 to 17 in good health, CMV-negative, and a related stem cell transplant donor. The CDR3 loop reads CARRKTGGTEAFF. DNA sequence: TGTGCCAGAAGAAAGACAGGGGGCACTGAAGCTTTCTTT. When the CDR3 is completed using the reference TRBV2 and TRBJ1-1 genes on either side, the full variable domain is EPEVTQTPSHQVTQMGQEVILRCVPISNHLYFYWYRQILGQKVEFLVSFYNNEISEKSEIFDDQFSVERPDGSNFTLKIRSTKLEDSAMYFCARRKTGGTEAFFGQGTRLTVV.